This T cell receptor (beta chain) was sequenced during a study of blood T cell repertoires in COVID-19 (dated by TCRdb to about 2020). The study in broad terms: Samples from collaborators originated in the United States, Italy and Spain and spanned both the acute and convalescent phases of COVID-19. The prospective study material was composed of cDNA or gDNA derived from T cells, B-cell-depleted T cells, or PBMCs. Subjects who had been exposed to COVID-19, were actively infected with it, or had recovered from it provided the deeply sampled blood TCRbeta repertoires that made up the dataset. The repertoires were made available in a free public database intended to serve as a resource for research on the immune response to SARS-CoV-2. The samples were drawn from the first 160 participants of the ongoing ImmuneRACE study and from more than 1,000 subjects provided by 6 global collaborators. The sample metadata nearly always contained a de-identified subject ID, COVID-19 status, age in years and sex. HLA class I and class II types, where available, came from metadata supplied by the sample provider rather than from assay-based typing.

With respect to this clone: Its recognized antigen is unknown. Base qualities were left out, and no much larger clone turns up one base away.

The immunoSEQ Assay, a bias-controlled multiplex PCR, was used to amplify TCRbeta CDR3 regions from genomic DNA. As for the original processing: The number of nucleated cells in each sample was estimated from the amplification of reference gene primers within the assay. Sequence reads were collapsed and filtered to measure the absolute abundance of every unique TCRbeta CDR3 rearrangement. For each sample, productive Simpson clonality was calculated as the square root of Simpson's diversity index across productive rearrangements. TCRdb took over this immuneACCESS table, retaining in-frame rearrangements with V and J assigned. Such tables are incomplete; in checked studies, under half of the missing clones stem from an unresolved V gene, and the remainder is unexplained. The DNA gave D and trimming, while V, J and clone size come from that table. The sample table records over 250,000 clones; over 70% of these occur just once. The top ten constitute about 3.5% of the sample.

Compared with germline, V lacks 0 bases and J lacks 4 bases; bases without a gene match: 7. Based on the germline V gene, the CDR1 and CDR2 sequences are SGHRS and YFSETQ. From its cysteine to its phenylalanine, the CDR3 spans 16 amino acids. The CDR3 DNA has 48 bases and is translated from base 1. Study-wide findings and limitations: How much clinical and demographic metadata was included differed by source and by participant, and the metadata was provided uncurated.

Whole blood was collected in K2EDTA tubes by collaborating institutions according to the institutions' own protocols. For TCRbeta analysis, collaborators shipped samples as frozen whole blood, isolated PBMCs, or DNA extracted from either of those sample types. Specimen: peripheral blood. The receptor's source is a woman of 80 years or more with acute or convalescent COVID-19. The chain is assembled from TRBV5-1 and TRBJ2-3, with 8 central nucleotides matching TRBD2. The CDR3 region: CASSLEVAGFSDTQYF. The DNA sequence is TGCGCCAGCAGCTTGGAGGTAGCGGGGTTTTCAGATACGCAGTATTTT.